This T cell receptor (beta chain) derives from a study of blood T cell repertoires in COVID-19 (dated by TCRdb to the early 2020s). Some background on the complete study: Collaborator samples came from the United States, Italy and Spain and covered acute and convalescent phases of COVID-19. The prospective study material was composed of cDNA or gDNA derived from T cells, B-cell-depleted T cells, or PBMCs. Subjects who had been exposed to COVID-19, were actively infected with it, or had recovered from it provided the deeply sampled blood TCRbeta repertoires that made up the dataset. The repertoires were released in a freely available public database intended as a resource for research on the immune response to SARS-CoV-2. Samples came from the ongoing ImmuneRACE study (first 160 participants) plus 1,254 subjects from 6 global collaborators. Nearly every sample came with metadata listing a de-identified subject ID, COVID-19 status, age in years and sex. HLA class I and class II types, where available, came from metadata supplied by the sample provider rather than from assay-based typing.

Results the study describes overall, beyond this receptor: The amount of clinical and demographic metadata varied by source and participant and was provided uncurated.

Comments on this clone: It lacks a known antigen. No much larger clone exists at a distance of one base, and base qualities are not known.

Unmatched junction bases come to 1, with V trimmed by 5 bases and J by 6 bases. As encoded in the germline V gene (reference sequence), CDR1 is LNHDA while CDR2 is SQIVND. From cysteine to phenylalanine, the CDR3 is 14 amino acids long. This entry keeps only the CDR3 DNA: 42 bases, framed from base 1. The collaborating institutions used their own protocols to collect whole blood in K2EDTA tubes. For TCRbeta analysis, collaborators shipped samples as frozen whole blood, isolated PBMCs, or DNA extracted from either of those sample types. TCRbeta CDR3 regions were amplified from genomic DNA using the immunoSEQ Assay, a bias-controlled multiplex PCR. Processing in the source paper ran as follows. The number of nucleated cells in each sample was estimated by amplification of reference gene primers within the assay. To quantify the absolute abundance of each unique TCRbeta CDR3 rearrangement, sequence reads were collapsed and filtered. Productive Simpson clonality was computed per sample as the square root of Simpson's diversity index over productive rearrangements. TCRdb limited this immuneACCESS table to in-frame rearrangements with V and J called. A share of clones is missing; checked studies link under half to unresolved V genes, and the rest is unexplained. That table supplies the V and J calls and clone size; D and trimming were determined from the DNA. The sample includes 100,000 to 150,000 clones, with almost 70% observed a single time. Roughly 2% of the sample goes to the ten largest clones.

This receptor was identified in a woman between 65 and 79 years old with acute or convalescent COVID-19. Material: peripheral blood. The chain is made from TRBV19 and TRBJ1-6, and TRBD1 aligns with 10 junction nucleotides. The DNA sequence reads TGTGCCAGTAGTTGGGACAGGGGTAATTCACCCCTCCACTTT. Translated, this gives CASSWDRGNSPLHF.